This TCR beta chain was sequenced in a study of T cells in Graves' hyperthyroidism and ophthalmopathy. There are a few counts of this clonotype. Using RNA transcripts as the source, TCR beta CDR3 regions were amplified. TCR CDR3 regions were first amplified by RT-PCR with HTBI primers. In TCRdb, the multiplex PCR reads were re-called with MiXCR into one record per CDR3 protein. The sample has 750,000 to 900,000 distinct CDR3 sequences, 38% seen once. The clonotype comes from a man between 18 and 35 years old with Graves' hyperthyroidism. The sample consisted of blood.

The CDR3 sequence: CASSESRSSGGYTF. DNA for the CDR3: TGTGCCAGCAGTGAAAGTCGGAGTTCGGGGGGCTACACCTTC. The J gene is TRBJ1-2, the V gene TRBV6-1; D is ambiguous. CDR1 and CDR2 from the germline V gene are MNHNS and SASEGT. The CDR3 sequence is 14 residues long. Trimming removed 2 bases at V and 8 bases at J, with 15 bases between.